These 24 T cell receptor beta chains came from one sample sequenced in a study of shared clonotypes between healthy human individuals. Clones were sequenced by immunoSEQ multiplex PCR, and TCRdb holds only the in-frame ones, with some missing. The sample lists about 1 million clones; approximately 68% were seen once. Source material: memory CD4+ T cells sorted from blood. Stated subset: CD45RA-negative fraction. These receptors originate from a man aged 18 to 29 in good health.

J is TRBJ2-5 and V is TRBV10-3, with TRBD2 as a possible D gene (5 bases). With the DNA end fitting TRBJ2-7 better, the J assignment may be wrong. The CDR3 spans 15 residues. CDR1 is ENHRY, CDR2 SYGVKD, per germline. CDR3 DNA: TGTGCCATCAGTGATAGGGCTAGCATCGCCTACGAGCAGTACTTC. Protein product: CAISDRASIAYEQYF.

This clone was counted at least ten times. The V call is TRBV11-2, the J call TRBJ2-2; possibly TRBD2 for D (7 bases). Germline V gene lookup returns CDR1 SGHAT and CDR2 FQNNGV. Trimming removed 2 bases from V and 3 bases from J, with 22 bases in between. CDR3 length equals 19 residues. The CDR3 loop reads CASSLSLAGAMRYTGELFF. In DNA form, the CDR3 reads TGTGCCAGCAGCTTATCTCTTGCGGGGGCGATGAGATACACCGGGGAGCTGTTTTTT.

This clone was observed a handful of times. The V gene is TRBV10-1, the J gene TRBJ1-6, with D possibly matching TRBD1 (5 bases). Per the germline V gene, CDR1 is WNHNN and CDR2 is SYGVQD (reference sequence). V lost 1 base, J lost 8 bases, and 9 bases lay in between. This CDR3 spans 14 amino acids. The CDR3 here is CASSEWGKDSPLHF. CDR3 DNA: TGCGCCAGCAGTGAGTGGGGGAAGGATTCACCCCTCCACTTT.

V usage is TRBV6-1 and J usage is TRBJ2-7; 9 bases agree with TRBD1. This CDR3 region has 15 residues. Germline-derived CDR1 and CDR2 are MNHNS and SASEGT. Trimming took 3 bases from V and 2 from J; bases not matched to a gene: 5. The chain's CDR3 is CASSDRDRATYEQYF. The DNA of the CDR3 is TGTGCCAGCAGTGACCGGGACAGGGCTACCTACGAGCAGTACTTC.

The CDR3 DNA is TGTGCCAGCAGTATAGACAGGGCGTACGAGCAGTACTTC. It yields the protein CASSIDRAYEQYF. This chain uses TRBV6-1 with TRBJ2-7, with 7 bases that match TRBD1. The CDR3 contains 13 residues. CDR1 is MNHNS, CDR2 SASEGT, per germline. The trim removed 5 bases at V and 4 bases at J, leaving 5 bases unmatched.

V is TRBV16 and J is TRBJ2-7, with 8 positions matching TRBD1. V shed 3 bases, J shed 9 bases, and the junction held 4 bases outside the gene matches. The CDR3 covers 12 residues. Per the germline V gene, CDR1 is KGHSY and CDR2 is FQNENV. This CDR3 reads CASSQDRAGQYF. The DNA of the CDR3 is TGTGCCAGCAGCCAGGACAGGGCTGGGCAGTACTTC.

The J gene is TRBJ2-7, the V gene TRBV10-3; possibly TRBD1 or TRBD2 for D (5 bases each). The CDR3 covers 13 residues. Germline V lookup: CDR1 ENHRY, CDR2 SYGVKD. V gave up 4 bases and J gave up 2 bases, with 9 bases separating them. In nucleotides, the CDR3 is TGTGCCATCAGTGTGAGGGACCCCTACGAGCAGTACTTC. Its protein product is CAISVRDPYEQYF.

V usage is TRBV6-5 and J usage is TRBJ2-7, with 8 bases that match TRBD1. Germline CDR1 reads MNHEY; CDR2 reads SVGAGI. The CDR3 runs to 15 residues. Trimming took 5 bases from V and 0 from J; bases not matched to a gene: 6. The CDR3 region has the DNA TGTGCCAGCAGTAAACCCGGGACAGGCTCCTACGAGCAGTACTTC. Encoded protein: CASSKPGTGSYEQYF.

V and J are TRBV28 and TRBJ2-2; the match to TRBD1 covers 7 bases. The CDR3 length is 15 residues. Germline V lookup: CDR1 MDHEN, CDR2 SYDVKM. CDR3 nucleotide sequence: TGTGCGGTCCAAAAGGGGGCGCATAGTGGCGGGGAGCTGTTTTTT. This gives the protein CAVQKGAHSGGELFF.

The chain combines TRBV7-8 with TRBJ2-1; D remains unclear. This CDR3 is 12 amino acids long. CDR1 SGHVS and CDR2 FQNEAQ come from the germline V gene. The V end was cut by 6 bases, the J end by 3 bases, with 6 bases between. CDR3 region: CASSSGYNEQFF. The CDR3, as DNA: TGTGCCAGCAGTTCAGGCTACAATGAGCAGTTCTTC.

The V call is TRBV7-6, the J call TRBJ2-3, with TRBD2 matching over 12 bases. Germline-derived CDR1 and CDR2 are SGHVS and FNYEAQ. The V gene end was trimmed by 2 bases and the J gene end by 0 bases; junction bases not matched to a gene: 0. The CDR3 extends over 16 amino acids. The CDR3 protein is CASSLLAGGSTDTQYF. The CDR3 DNA sequence: TGTGCCAGCAGCTTACTAGCGGGAGGGAGCACAGATACGCAGTATTTT. Supplemented by reference TRBV7-6 and TRBJ2-3, the full variable domain reads GAGVSQSPRYKVTKRGQDVALRCDPISGHVSLYWYRQALGQGPEFLTYFNYEAQQDKSGLPNDRFSAERPEGSISTLTIQRTEQRDSAMYRCASSLLAGGSTDTQYFGPGTRLTVL.

In DNA form, the CDR3 reads TGTGCCAGCAGCTTGGAAGGACAGGGGCACACTGAAGCTTTCTTT. Translating gives CASSLEGQGHTEAFF. The chain uses TRBV5-5 and TRBJ1-1; TRBD1 agrees at 9 bases. The CDR3 spans 15 residues. J gave up 3 bases and V 0 bases, and 3 bases lay outside the gene matches. CDR1 SGHKS and CDR2 YYEKEE come from the germline V gene (reference sequence).

The genes are TRBV5-5 and TRBJ1-2, with D tentatively TRBD1 (5 bases). Looked up from germline, CDR1 is SGHKS and CDR2 is YYEKEE (reference sequence). With 2 bases removed from V and 7 bases from J, the gap between germline ends came to 12 bases. The CDR3 runs to 13 residues. The CDR3 nucleotides read TGTGCCAGCAGCTTCGAACCGACAGTTGGCTACACCTTC. Its translation: CASSFEPTVGYTF.

This chain links TRBV6-6 with TRBJ1-1; 7 bases map to TRBD1. CDR1 MNHNY and CDR2 SVGAGI come from the germline V gene (reference sequence). The CDR3 sequence is 13 residues long. The V segment lost 4 bases and the J segment 8 bases; nucleotides outside the gene matches: 7. CDR3 coding DNA: TGTGCCAGCAGTTCCGGTGAGACAGGGGAAGCTTTCTTT. Translation: CASSSGETGEAFF.

This chain links TRBV15 with TRBJ1-4, with D maybe TRBD1 (5 bases). This CDR3 is 16 amino acids long. V was trimmed by 1 base and J by 8 bases, leaving 17 bases between them. Germline CDR1 and CDR2: LNHNV and YYDKDF (reference sequence). CDR3: CATSRASSGFREKLFF. The CDR3 DNA follows: TGTGCCACCAGCAGAGCGTCATCAGGGTTTAGGGAAAAACTGTTTTTT.

The rearrangement links TRBV5-1 to TRBJ1-1, with D unclear. V was clipped by 0 bases and J by 2 bases, with 8 bases between them. The CDR3 consists of 14 residues. From germline, CDR1 is SGHRS and CDR2 YFSETQ. CDR3 nucleotides: TGCGCCAGCAGCTTGGACACAAGTAACACTGAAGCTTTCTTT. Protein sequence: CASSLDTSNTEAFF.

This clone was counted only a few times. The rearrangement joins TRBV5-1 to TRBJ2-1; tentative D call: TRBD2 (5 bases). V gave up 4 bases and J gave up 2 bases, with 10 bases separating them. From germline, CDR1 is SGHRS and CDR2 YFSETQ. The CDR3 has 14 residues. The CDR3 region has the DNA TGCGCCAGCAGCAATTCCGGGGCCTACAATGAGCAGTTCTTC. Translating it yields CASSNSGAYNEQFF.

V and J are TRBV5-6 and TRBJ2-5; TRBD1 matches 7 bases. V trimming: 4 bases; J trimming: 5 bases; junction bases outside the gene matches: 14. Germline lookup yields CDR1 SGHDT and CDR2 YYEEEE. CDR3 size: 16 residues. The CDR3 DNA is TGTGCCAGCAGCACCGAGGAGAGGGGGCCGTGGGAGACCCAGTACTTC. Its translation is CASSTEERGPWETQYF.

The V and J genes are TRBV11-1 and TRBJ2-5, with TRBD1 matching 7 bases. V dropped 5 bases and J dropped 2; count of bases not matched to a gene: 8. The CDR3 consists of 15 residues. Germline-derived CDR1 and CDR2 are SGHAT and FQDESV (reference sequence). This CDR3 is CASSREGQLQETQYF. The CDR3 DNA reads TGTGCCAGCAGCCGAGAGGGACAGCTTCAAGAGACCCAGTACTTC.

This clone was detected only once. The chain combines TRBV9 with TRBJ1-6; D perhaps matches TRBD1 (5 bases). The CDR3 is 15 amino acids. Germline loops: CDR1 SGDLS, CDR2 YYNGEE. The V end lost 0 bases, the J end lost 7 bases, and 11 bases lay between the germline ends. This CDR3 is CASSVDPGLNSPLHF. The DNA of the CDR3 is TGTGCCAGCAGCGTAGATCCAGGGTTGAATTCACCCCTCCACTTT.

The rearrangement uses TRBV4-3 and TRBJ2-7; no definite D call. Germline CDR1 and CDR2: LGHNA and YSLEER. The CDR3 length is 12 residues. The CDR3 nucleotides are TGCGCCAGCAGCCAAGATCGTACCGGCCCAGGCGTC. This sequence encodes CASSQDRTGPGV.

The chain couples TRBV5-1 to TRBJ2-3, with D possibly being TRBD1 or TRBD2 (7 bases each). This CDR3 spans 14 amino acids. V lost 7 bases, J lost 3 bases, and 15 bases lay in between. CDR1 is SGHRS and CDR2 is YFSETQ in the germline V gene. The chain's CDR3 is CASGEGATTDTQYF. CDR3 DNA: TGCGCCAGCGGGGAGGGGGCGACGACAGATACGCAGTATTTT.

On this clone itself: The sample contains more than one DNA sequence encoding this CDR3. V usage is TRBV5-1 and J usage is TRBJ1-1; 7 positions agree with TRBD1. This CDR3 comprises 14 residues. J lost 0 bases, V lost 3 bases, and 2 bases had no gene match. CDR1 is SGHRS, CDR2 YFSETQ, per germline. CDR3 amino acids: CASSSQGVNTEAFF. Here the CDR3 DNA reads TGCGCCAGCAGCTCTCAGGGGGTGAACACTGAAGCTTTCTTT.

The rearrangement uses TRBV19 and TRBJ1-6; the D is unclear. The germline CDR1 and CDR2 sequences are LNHDA and SQIVND (reference sequence). V gave up 6 bases and J gave up 10 bases, with 22 bases separating them. CDR3 length: 16 amino acids. The CDR3 coding sequence is TGTGCCAGTAGGCCTCCCACCACATCATTCGGCTCACCCCTCCACTTT. This codes for CASRPPTTSFGSPLHF.